The sequence of this T cell receptor (beta chain) was determined in a study of beta chain features in type 1 diabetes. Study findings and constraints: Overrepresentation of cells with high TCR expression could result from cDNA sequencing. Patients with Type 1 diabetes showed moderately but significantly shorter TCRB CDR3s in all four CD4+ subsets.

CD4+ cells of the naive, central memory, regulatory and stem cell-like memory types were sorted via CD45RO/CCR7/CD25/CD127/CD95/CD27. In germline, CDR1 is MDHEN, CDR2 SYDVKM. The junction had 13 bases not matched to a gene; V was cut back by 6 bases and J by 1 base. The CDR3 runs 17 residues. At least ten counts were recorded for this clone. The target antigen is unknown. Expressed TCRB transcripts got sequenced, as all isolated RNA was reverse transcribed. The repertoire was sequenced with immunoSEQ multiplex PCR; TCRdb's copy has only in-frame clones and lacks some. Seen here are over 150,000 clones, 9% to 12% observed once, and the top ten hold roughly 0.45%.

Sequenced input: central memory CD4+ T cells from blood. The V call is TRBV28, the J call TRBJ2-5, with 8 bases identical to TRBD1. The clonotype comes from a man aged 25-45 years with type 1 diabetes. The CDR3 reads CASSLSRQGPRQETQYF. In DNA form, the CDR3 reads TGTGCCAGCAGCCTCTCTAGACAGGGGCCGCGCCAAGAGACCCAGTACTTC.